These T cell receptor beta chains were read from a single sample in a study of T cell changes during pregnancy in multiple sclerosis. Repertoires were generated with immunoSEQ multiplex PCR, while TCRdb's copy carries only in-frame clones and drops some. Of around 16,000 clones in the sample, 75% to 85% are singletons; the top ten hold about a sixth. Here the sequenced sample was CD8+ T cells from peripheral blood mononuclear cells, taken after pregnancy. The receptors stem from a female donor in good health, enrolled as a control in a pregnancy study. The CDR3 runs from the conserved cysteine through the conserved F or W. Each record gives: D gene, V gene, J gene, clone size, CDR3 DNA, CDR3 protein. The D gene is left open where the match is weak. Only part of the rows carry a size: once, few, many, or a class if the clone is expanded.

TRBD2,TRBV30,TRBJ2-7,once,TGTGCCTGGGGACTAGCGGCTTACTACGAGCAGTACTTC,CAWGLAAYYEQYF
-,TRBV27,TRBJ2-5,-,TGTGCCAGCAGAGCCGAACTAGGGAAACAAGAGACCCAGTACTTC,CASRAELGKQETQYF
TRBD2,TRBV29-1,TRBJ2-5,-,TGCAGCGTTGCCAGGGAGGGCATGTTAGGGACCCAGTACTTC,CSVAREGMLGTQYF
-,TRBV15,TRBJ1-1,-,TGTGCCACCAGCAGCAACAGGGAAAGCACTGAAGCTTTCTTT,CATSSNRESTEAFF
TRBD1,TRBV28,TRBJ2-7,-,TGTGCCAGCAGTCTCGGACAGGGGAGGTACGAGCAGTACTTC,CASSLGQGRYEQYF
TRBD2,TRBV4-3,TRBJ2-1,-,TGCGCCAGCAGCCAATGGGCGGGAACGGGGGGGCCCAATGAGCAGTTCTTC,CASSQWAGTGGPNEQFF
TRBD1,TRBV6-4,TRBJ1-1,few,TGTGCCAGCAGTGCACAGGGGGTCACTGAAGCTTTCTTT,CASSAQGVTEAFF
TRBD2,TRBV11-2,TRBJ2-5,-,TGTGCCAGCGGCGGGAGGGCCGACAGGGTGCCACAAGAGACCCAGTACTTC,CASGGRADRVPQETQYF
-,TRBV27,TRBJ2-3,-,TGTGCCAGCAGCCTGACATATACCTCAGATACGCAGTATTTT,CASSLTYTSDTQYF
TRBD2,TRBV6-1,TRBJ2-3,-,TGTGCCAGCAGTCCGCGGGGGGGTATCACAGATACGCAGTATTTT,CASSPRGGITDTQYF
TRBD2,TRBV27,TRBJ2-1,-,TGTGCCAGCAGTTTATTTGGACTAGCGGGAGGCAATGAGCAGTTCTTC,CASSLFGLAGGNEQFF
TRBD2,TRBV7-9,TRBJ2-1,-,TGTGCCAGCAGCTCCGGGACTAGCGGCAACAATGAGCAGTTCTTC,CASSSGTSGNNEQFF
-,TRBV6-1,TRBJ1-5,-,TGTGCCAGCAGTGAAGGCACTTTGAGCAATCAGCCCCAGCATTTT,CASSEGTLSNQPQHF
TRBD2,TRBV4-1,TRBJ2-7,-,TGCGCCAGCAGCCAAGTACGGGCGGGAGGGCCCCACGAGCAGTACTTC,CASSQVRAGGPHEQYF
-,TRBV19,TRBJ1-2,-,TGTGCCAGTAGTATTTCCGTTTCTGGCTACACCTTC,CASSISVSGYTF
TRBD1,TRBV15,TRBJ1-2,-,TGTGCCACCAGCAGAGCTGTTGACAGGGGGCTACAAAAATATGGCTACACCTTC,CATSRAVDRGLQKYGYTF
TRBD1,TRBV19,TRBJ2-2,few,TGTGCCAGTGGGAGGGGACAGGGCACCGGGGAGCTGTTTTTT,CASGRGQGTGELFF
TRBD2,TRBV30,TRBJ2-4,few,TGTGCCTGGGCCAATAGCGGGAGGGCCAAAAACATTCAGTACTTC,CAWANSGRAKNIQYF
-,TRBV25-1,TRBJ2-5,few,TGTGCCAGCACCCAAGATGCGGGGAGACAGACCCAGTACTTC,CASTQDAGRQTQYF
-,TRBV6-4,TRBJ2-2,-,TGTGCCAGCAGTGACCCGGGACAGAACACCGGGGAGCTGTTTTTT,CASSDPGQNTGELFF
TRBD1,TRBV28,TRBJ2-1,-,TGTGCCAGCAGTATACCCGGGACAGGGCTCGCCAATGAGCAGTTCTTC,CASSIPGTGLANEQFF
-,TRBV7-2,TRBJ2-3,-,TGTGCCAGCAAGACAGGAGTCACAGATACGCAGTATTTT,CASKTGVTDTQYF
TRBD1,TRBV15,TRBJ2-2,-,TGTGCCACCAGCCCACGGACAGGGTTGATGGCCGGGGAGCTGTTTTTT,CATSPRTGLMAGELFF